What follows is one T cell receptor (beta chain) and its context. Its target is unknown. Donors counted as nominally healthy when sampled, yet unrecorded immune exposures were likely. These data come from a study of cytomegalovirus exposure and HLA in healthy donors. General study findings and limits: Follow-up analysis found HLA locus-dependent TCR association rates, highest for DRB1 and lowest for HLA-C.

Germline CDR1 is SNHLY and CDR2 is FYNNEI. The CDR3 has 15 amino acids. With 0 bases removed from V and 3 bases from J, the gap between germline ends came to 11 bases. It was with 60 Vbeta and 13 Jbeta primers that the PCR ran. Clones were read by immunoSEQ multiplex PCR, and TCRdb kept only the in-frame ones, dropping some. The sample has 95,000 to 150,000 clones, over 60% seen once. Sequencing was done on a sample of PBMCs. The sequence derives from a middle-aged woman in good health and CMV-seropositive. V is TRBV2 and J is TRBJ1-2, with D uncertain. CDR3 in amino acids: CASSEALQVHYGYTF. In DNA form, the CDR3 reads TGTGCCAGCAGTGAAGCGCTTCAGGTACACTATGGCTACACCTTC.